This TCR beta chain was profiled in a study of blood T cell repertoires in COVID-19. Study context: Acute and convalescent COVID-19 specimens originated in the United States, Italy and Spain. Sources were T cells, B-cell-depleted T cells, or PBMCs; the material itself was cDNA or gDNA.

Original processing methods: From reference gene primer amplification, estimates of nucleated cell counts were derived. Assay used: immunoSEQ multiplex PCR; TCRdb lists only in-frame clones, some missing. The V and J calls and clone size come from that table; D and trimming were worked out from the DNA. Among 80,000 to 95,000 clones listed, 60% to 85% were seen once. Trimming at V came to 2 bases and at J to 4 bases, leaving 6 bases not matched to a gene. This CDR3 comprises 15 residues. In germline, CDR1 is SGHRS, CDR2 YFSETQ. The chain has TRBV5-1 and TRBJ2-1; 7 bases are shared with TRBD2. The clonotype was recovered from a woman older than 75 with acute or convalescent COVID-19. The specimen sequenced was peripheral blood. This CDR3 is CASSFVGGSYNEQFF. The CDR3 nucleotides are TGCGCCAGCAGCTTCGTTGGCGGGAGTTACAATGAGCAGTTCTTC.